Below, 27 T cell receptor beta chains from the same sample are listed, as sequenced in a study of identical twins. In TCRdb, the 5' RACE reads were re-called with MiXCR into one record per CDR3 protein. The sample consists of roughly 240,000 distinct CDR3 sequences, 7% of them appearing once. The data also belong to a second study, concerning yellow fever vaccine responses in identical twins.

Material: memory (CD45RO+) T cells sorted from blood. The source of these receptors is a woman aged 18-29 years in good health.

At least ten counts were recorded for this clonotype. The chain combines TRBV15 with TRBJ2-1; TRBD1 agrees at 8 bases. CDR1 is LNHNV, CDR2 YYDKDF, per germline (reference sequence). The CDR3 runs 12 residues. V lost 4 bases and J lost 11; bases outside the gene matches: 4. CDR3 coding DNA: TGTGCCACCAGCACCAGGGGGCCTAAGCAGTTCTTC. Encoded protein: CATSTRGPKQFF.

The genes are TRBV7-6 and TRBJ1-1, with D perhaps TRBD1 (6 bases). V was pared by 3 bases and J by 5 bases, with 16 bases between. Germline V gene data show CDR1 as SGHVS and CDR2 as FNYEAQ. The CDR3 is made up of 15 amino acids. CDR3 protein: CASSLATGGSTEAFF. The CDR3 DNA is TGTGCCAGCAGCTTGGCGACAGGAGGGTCTACTGAAGCTTTCTTT.

The chain joins TRBV7-9 to TRBJ1-1, with D maybe TRBD1 (6 bases). V was trimmed by 5 bases and J by 7 bases, leaving 17 bases between them. Germline V lookup: CDR1 SEHNR, CDR2 FQNEAQ (reference sequence). This CDR3 region has 14 residues. DNA of the CDR3: TGTGCCAGCAGCCAAGACAGGATCTATTTTGAAGCTTTCTTT. Amino acids: CASSQDRIYFEAFF.

This clonotype was detected many times. J is TRBJ2-1 and V is TRBV20-1; TRBD2 agrees at 7 bases. Per germline, CDR1 DFQATT and CDR2 SNEGSKA (reference sequence). The ends lost 0 bases at V and 5 bases at J; junction bases unmatched: 7. This CDR3 spans 15 amino acids. The CDR3 DNA reads TGCAGTGCTAGAGAGCGGGAGTATGACCACAATGAGCAGTTCTTC. Translated, it gives CSAREREYDHNEQFF.

The rearrangement links TRBV5-1 to TRBJ2-7; 12 bases map to TRBD1. J lost 5 bases, V lost 7 bases, and 4 bases had no gene match. The CDR3 is made up of 13 amino acids. Germline V gene data show CDR1 as SGHRS and CDR2 as YFSETQ. The CDR3 is CASSGQGANEQYF. DNA for the CDR3: TGCGCCAGCTCGGGACAGGGGGCTAACGAGCAGTACTTC.

V usage is TRBV10-3 and J usage is TRBJ2-5, with D possibly matching TRBD2 (5 bases). V lost 4 bases, J lost 1 base, and 16 bases lay in between. Per germline, CDR1 ENHRY and CDR2 SYGVKD. The length of the CDR3 is 16 residues. The CDR3 here is CAISVGPDGGQETQYF. CDR3 sequence (DNA): TGTGCCATCAGTGTAGGGCCTGACGGAGGCCAAGAGACCCAGTACTTC.

This clonotype has a handful of counts. The V and J genes are TRBV12-1 and TRBJ2-7. TRBV12-1 is a known pseudogene. The CDR3 covers 18 residues. The chain's CDR3 is CASSFFCRSRTFNYEQYV. DNA of the CDR3: TGTGCCAGCAGCTTTTTTTGTCGCAGTCGTACCTTCAACTACGAGCAGTACGTC.

This chain links TRBV29-1 with TRBJ2-1; D gene uncertain. The CDR3 runs 11 residues. V lost 2 bases and J lost 7, with 6 bases in between. Germline V gives CDR1 SQVTM, CDR2 ANQGSEA. CDR3 loop: CSVEIMNEQFF. The CDR3 DNA reads as TGCAGCGTTGAAATAATGAATGAGCAGTTCTTC.

The V call is TRBV2, the J call TRBJ2-5; unclear D gene. V dropped 6 bases and J dropped 4 bases, with 9 bases sitting between them. CDR1 and CDR2 (germline): SNHLY, FYNNEI. CDR3 length: 12 amino acids. CDR3 sequence: CASSVLGETQYF. In DNA, the CDR3 is TGTGCCAGCAGCGTGTTAGGAGAGACCCAGTACTTC.

This clonotype occurred a few times. The chain uses TRBV20-1 and TRBJ2-5, with D perhaps being TRBD1 or TRBD2 (5 bases each). The V gene's germline CDR1 is DFQATT and CDR2 SNEGSKA (reference sequence). Trimming left V 0 bases short and J 7 bases short, with 15 bases between. The CDR3 totals 14 residues. The CDR3 here is CSARDRWQGPTQYF. In DNA form, the CDR3 reads TGCAGTGCTAGAGATCGATGGCAGGGACCGACCCAGTACTTC.

This chain connects TRBV12-3 or TRBV12-4 to TRBJ2-1, with TRBD2 as a possible D gene (6 bases). The CDR3 has 15 residues. The V end lost 3 bases, the J end lost 3 bases, and 12 bases lay between the germline ends. The CDR3 region is CASSFGGLDYNEQFF. CDR3 DNA: TGTGCCAGCAGTTTCGGGGGACTTGACTACAATGAGCAGTTCTTC.

This chain uses TRBV13 with TRBJ1-2; 9 bases align to TRBD1. V lost 2 bases, J lost 4 bases, and 5 bases stayed unmatched. CDR1 PRHDT and CDR2 FYEKMQ come from the germline V gene (reference sequence). CDR3 length equals 15 residues. The CDR3 coding sequence is TGTGCCAGCAGCTTACGACAGGGGGTCGGCTATGGCTACACCTTC. Its translation: CASSLRQGVGYGYTF.

This clonotype was seen at least ten times. The chain carries TRBV14 and TRBJ2-7; D not certain. This CDR3 is built from 13 residues. V was pared by 3 bases and J by 3 bases, with 9 bases between. In germline, CDR1 is SGHDN, CDR2 FVKESK. CDR3 sequence: CASSQAMGYEQYF. CDR3 DNA: TGTGCCAGCAGCCAGGCTATGGGCTACGAGCAGTACTTC.

The CDR3 nucleotides read TGCGCCAGCAGCTTACTAGCGGGGGAACAAGAGACCCAGTACTTC. Translation: CASSLLAGEQETQYF. The chain recombines TRBV5-1 with TRBJ2-5, with 11 bases identical to TRBD2. The CDR3 has 15 amino acids. J was trimmed by 2 bases and V by 2 bases; bases with no gene match: 2. The germline V gene has CDR1 SGHRS and CDR2 YFSETQ.

The chain joins TRBV5-6 to TRBJ2-7, with D tentatively TRBD2 (7 bases). The V end was cut by 2 bases, the J end by 5 bases, with 20 bases between. This CDR3 has 16 residues. The germline V gene has CDR1 SGHDT and CDR2 YYEEEE. As DNA, the CDR3 is TGTGCCAGCAGCTTAACGGACGGGGGGCGCGGTCACGAGCAGTACTTC. Translation gives CASSLTDGGRGHEQYF.

This clonotype was counted between two and nine times. Written as DNA, the CDR3 is TGTGCCAGCAGCCATATTAGGGACACTGAAGCTTTCTTT. Its protein product is CASSHIRDTEAFF. The V call is TRBV6-1, the J call TRBJ1-1; D not resolved. Germline CDR1 is MNHNS and CDR2 is SASEGT. The CDR3 loop spans 13 amino acids. The V end lost 6 bases, the J end lost 3 bases, and 11 bases lay between the germline ends.

The sample holds a few counts of this clonotype. The chain recombines TRBV28 with TRBJ1-2; D is ambiguous. Trimming left V 2 bases short and J 4 bases short, with 5 bases between. The V gene's germline CDR1 is MDHEN and CDR2 SYDVKM. The CDR3 is 12 residues long. The CDR3 bases are TGTGCCAGCAGTTTACCCTCCTATGGCTACACCTTC. This sequence encodes CASSLPSYGYTF.

This clonotype was counted at least ten times. J is TRBJ1-1 and V is TRBV11-2, with a weak D call TRBD1 (5 bases). The CDR3 has 15 amino acids. Germline V CDR1 and CDR2: SGHAT, FQNNGV. With 5 bases removed from V and 4 bases from J, the gap between germline ends came to 17 bases. CDR3 DNA: TGTGCCAGCAGCCCCCGGGTGGGTGGGGGCACTGAAGCTTTCTTT. Its protein product is CASSPRVGGGTEAFF.

This clonotype showed up just a few times. The chain is built from TRBV4-1 and TRBJ2-2; 9 bases are shared with TRBD2. From germline, CDR1 is MGHRA and CDR2 YSYEKL. The CDR3 sequence is 17 residues long. V lost 4 bases and J lost 0; bases outside the gene matches: 6. The CDR3 nucleotides are TGCGCCAGCAGCCGCCCAGCGGGGGGCCCGAACACCGGGGAGCTGTTTTTT. Protein sequence: CASSRPAGGPNTGELFF.

In its sample, this clonotype was seen a few times. The chain recombines TRBV24-1 with TRBJ2-3; possibly TRBD2 for D (6 bases). With 9 bases removed from V and 0 bases from J, the gap between germline ends came to 9 bases. The CDR3 contains 13 residues. CDR1 and CDR2 (germline): KGHDR, SFDVKD. The CDR3 DNA is TGTGCCACCTCGGGGGTAAGCACAGATACGCAGTATTTT. Protein: CATSGVSTDTQYF.

In this sample, this clonotype turned up many times. The CDR3 here is CASSLGSYGYTF. The CDR3 DNA reads as TGTGCCAGCAGTTTAGGGTCCTATGGCTACACCTTC. V and J are TRBV12-3 or TRBV12-4 and TRBJ1-2; D gene unclear. The CDR3 sequence is 12 residues long. Trimming stripped 1 base from V and 4 bases from J, with 4 bases between.

This clonotype was observed many times. The V gene is TRBV28, the J gene TRBJ1-1; 8 bases match TRBD1. From germline, CDR1 is MDHEN and CDR2 SYDVKM. The CDR3 covers 15 residues. With 2 bases clipped from V and 5 bases from J, the junction kept 7 bases outside the gene matches. The CDR3 region has the DNA TGTGCCAGCAGTTTAGATCAGACAGGGGCTACTGAAGCTTTCTTT. This encodes CASSLDQTGATEAFF.

In this sample, this clonotype turned up many times. CDR3 protein: CASSFLGGTEAFF. The CDR3 DNA reads TGTGCCAGCAGCTTCCTAGGGGGCACTGAAGCTTTCTTT. This chain links TRBV7-8 with TRBJ1-1, with D perhaps TRBD1 (6 bases). Trimming removed 3 bases at V and 4 bases at J, with 9 bases between. Germline CDR1 reads SGHVS; CDR2 reads FQNEAQ. This CDR3 is built from 13 residues.

This clonotype was recorded at least ten times. The chain combines TRBV10-3 with TRBJ2-1; 13 bases are shared with TRBD2. The V gene's germline CDR1 is ENHRY and CDR2 SYGVKD. CDR3 size: 13 residues. V shed 8 bases, J shed 6 bases, and the junction held 1 base outside the gene matches. The DNA for the CDR3 is TGTGCCATCGGACTAGCGGGGGTCAATGAGCAGTTCTTC. This sequence encodes CAIGLAGVNEQFF.

The rearrangement uses TRBV15 and TRBJ2-2; D may be TRBD2 (6 bases). CDR1 and CDR2 (germline): LNHNV, YYDKDF (reference sequence). The V and J ends lost 1 base and 4 bases respectively, with 13 bases between them. This CDR3 has 16 residues. CDR3 in amino acids: CATSRGRGMFTGELFF. DNA for the CDR3: TGTGCCACCAGCAGAGGTCGGGGGATGTTCACCGGGGAGCTGTTTTTT.

The sample holds many counts of this clonotype. The chain links TRBV25-1 to TRBJ2-1, with D perhaps matching TRBD1 (5 bases). Germline V gene data show CDR1 as MGHDK and CDR2 as SYGVNS. V lost 5 bases, J lost 5 bases, and 19 bases lay in between. This CDR3 has 16 amino acids. The CDR3 sequence: CASSNPQGLMHNEQFF. The CDR3 bases are TGTGCCAGCAGTAATCCTCAGGGCCTAATGCACAATGAGCAGTTCTTC.

This clonotype was picked up many times. The CDR3 loop reads CSVEIRDRGSNVLTF. The CDR3 DNA is TGCAGCGTTGAAATCAGGGACAGGGGTTCCAACGTCCTGACTTTC. The chain couples TRBV29-1 to TRBJ2-6; 10 bases line up with TRBD1. Germline V gene sequence: CDR1 SQVTM, CDR2 ANQGSEA. Germline trimming cut 2 bases from V and 8 bases from J; bases unmatched to any gene: 6. The CDR3 has 15 amino acids. Supplemented by reference TRBV29-1 and TRBJ2-6, the full variable domain reads SAVISQKPSRDICQRGTSLTIQCQVDSQVTMMFWYRQQPGQSLTLIATANQGSEATYESGFVIDKFPISRPNLTFSTLTVSNMSPEDSSIYLCSVEIRDRGSNVLTFGAGSRLTVL.